Described below is a single T cell receptor beta chain sequence and its context. All donors comprised healthy Caucasians. The sample is drawn from a study of identical twins. TCRdb reanalysed the 5' RACE reads using MiXCR and keeps one entry per CDR3 protein. The sample lists some 1,700,000 distinct CDR3 sequences; under 35% were seen once. This CDR3 spans 15 amino acids. The ends were cut back, 0 bases at V and 0 bases at J, with 10 bases in the middle. CDR1 SGDLS and CDR2 YYNGEE come from the germline V gene. The chain employs TRBV9 and TRBJ2-7, with TRBD2 as a possible D gene (6 bases). The sequenced material came from cord blood. The receptor was derived from a newborn girl in good health. In nucleotides, the CDR3 is TGTGCCAGCAGCGTAGCGGGAGACTCCTCCTACGAGCAGTACTTC. It yields the protein CASSVAGDSSYEQYF.